The sequence of this T cell receptor (beta chain) was determined in a study of patients and donors after allogeneic stem cell transplantation. This clonotype showed up just a few times. TCRdb re-analysed the RT-PCR reads in MiXCR, keeping a single row per CDR3 protein. Here the sample spans 900,000 to 1,000,000 distinct CDR3 sequences, roughly 18% being singletons. Sequencing was performed on blood, either unsorted or a sorted T cell fraction (not recorded which). The clonotype originates from a human donor who was either an allogeneic HSCT recipient or a stem cell or donor lymphocyte infusion donor (not recorded which). It is not recorded whose cells these are; they may come from a transplant donor.

The CDR3 protein is CSAPRFPRTGELFF. DNA of the CDR3: TGCAGTGCTCCCCGTTTCCCCCGGACGGGGGAGCTGTTTTTT. V usage is TRBV20-1 and J usage is TRBJ2-2; D unresolved. The CDR3 runs to 14 residues. The germline V and J ends were trimmed by 5 bases and 8 bases, with 18 bases remaining between them. Germline CDR1 reads DFQATT; CDR2 reads SNEGSKA (reference sequence).